The present TCR beta chain was sequenced within a study of cytotoxic CD8 clonotypes in ibrutinib-treated CLL. Study conclusions and caveats: Having risen at ibrutinib response, clonality had fallen back toward baseline by progression.

Some clones are missing from TCRdb's copy, which holds only in-frame ones; the method was immunoSEQ multiplex PCR. Of tens of thousands of clones detected, 90% appear once; the ten largest clones hold around 3.1%. Per germline, CDR1 LNHDA and CDR2 SQIVND (reference sequence). CDR3 size: 14 residues. Between the trimmed V and J ends, which lost 3 bases and 9 bases, there was a span of 17 bases. Concerning this clone: Its matching antigen is unknown.

This TCR was sampled from a human donor with chronic lymphocytic leukemia. Sample: PBMCs, taken after 12 months of ibrutinib treatment. The V gene is TRBV19, the J gene TRBJ1-1, with D tentatively TRBD1 (6 bases). The CDR3 DNA follows: TGTGCCAGTAGTATCGGGGGCGCTTTATCCCAAGCTTTCTTT. The encoded protein is CASSIGGALSQAFF.